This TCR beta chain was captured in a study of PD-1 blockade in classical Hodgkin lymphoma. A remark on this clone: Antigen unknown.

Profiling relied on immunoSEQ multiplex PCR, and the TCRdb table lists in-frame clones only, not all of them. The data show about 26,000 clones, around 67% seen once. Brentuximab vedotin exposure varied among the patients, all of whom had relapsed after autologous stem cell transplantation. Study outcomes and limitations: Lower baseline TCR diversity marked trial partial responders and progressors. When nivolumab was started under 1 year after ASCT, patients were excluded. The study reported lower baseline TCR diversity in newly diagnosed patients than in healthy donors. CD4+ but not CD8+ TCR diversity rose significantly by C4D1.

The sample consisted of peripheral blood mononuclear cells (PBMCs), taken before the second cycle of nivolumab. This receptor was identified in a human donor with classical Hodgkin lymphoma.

CDR3 nucleotide sequence: TGTGCCAGCAGTTTAACTAGCGGGGGGGCAATAAGGTGGTTCTTC. Amino acid sequence: CASSLTSGGAIRWFF. V usage is TRBV28 and J usage is TRBJ2-1; 13 nucleotides align to TRBD2. CDR3 size: 15 residues. Per germline, CDR1 MDHEN and CDR2 SYDVKM. V was clipped by 2 bases and J by 15 bases; unmatched bases: 10.